The sequence of this TCR beta chain was determined in a study of blood T cells in healthy people across ages. Together with a sample-barcoded 5' primer, a J-beta primer mix was included in a second PCR lasting about 6 to 11 cycles. TCRdb reprocessed the 5' RACE reads via MiXCR and lists one record per CDR3 protein. The table includes nearly 1 million distinct CDR3 sequences, about 53% detected once. Germline V gives CDR1 LGHNA, CDR2 YSLEER. With 0 bases removed from V and 0 bases from J, the gap between germline ends came to 12 bases. This CDR3 comprises 18 residues. The sample holds a few counts of this clonotype. Peripheral blood, ten milliliters per donor, was collected.

This TCR came from a woman aged 55 to 70 in good health. This chain uses TRBV4-3 with TRBJ2-6; possible D gene TRBD2, 6 bases. Sample: blood. DNA for the CDR3: TGCGCCAGCAGCCAAGATGGATTGGAGGGCTCTGGGGCCAACGTCCTGACTTTC. It is translated as CASSQDGLEGSGANVLTF.